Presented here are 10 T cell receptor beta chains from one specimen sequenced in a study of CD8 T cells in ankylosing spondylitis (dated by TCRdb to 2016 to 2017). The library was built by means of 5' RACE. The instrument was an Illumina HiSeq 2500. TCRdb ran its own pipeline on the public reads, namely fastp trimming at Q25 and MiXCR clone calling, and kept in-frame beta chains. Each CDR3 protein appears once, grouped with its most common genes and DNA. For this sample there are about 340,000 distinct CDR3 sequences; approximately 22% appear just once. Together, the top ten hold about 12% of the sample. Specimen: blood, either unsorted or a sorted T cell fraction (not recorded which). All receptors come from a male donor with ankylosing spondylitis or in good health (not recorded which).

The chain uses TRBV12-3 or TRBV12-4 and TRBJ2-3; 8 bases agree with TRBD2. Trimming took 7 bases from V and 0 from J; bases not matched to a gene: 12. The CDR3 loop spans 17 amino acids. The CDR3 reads CASTSSGGVLSTDTQYF. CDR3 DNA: TGTGCCAGCACCTCCTCCGGGGGGGTACTAAGCACAGATACGCAGTATTTT.

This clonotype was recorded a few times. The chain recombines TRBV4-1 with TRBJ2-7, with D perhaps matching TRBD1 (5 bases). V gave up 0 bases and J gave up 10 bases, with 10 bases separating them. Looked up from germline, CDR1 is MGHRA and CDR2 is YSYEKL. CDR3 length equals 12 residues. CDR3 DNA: TGCGCCAGCAGCCAAGATACCAGGGTTCAGTACTTC. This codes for CASSQDTRVQYF.

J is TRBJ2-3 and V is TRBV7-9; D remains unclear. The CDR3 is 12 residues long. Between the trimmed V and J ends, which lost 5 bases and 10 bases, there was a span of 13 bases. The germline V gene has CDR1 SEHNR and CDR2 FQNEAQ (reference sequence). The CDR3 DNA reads TGTGCCAGCAGCCCTGGTCCCCTCGCGCAGTATTTT. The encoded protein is CASSPGPLAQYF.

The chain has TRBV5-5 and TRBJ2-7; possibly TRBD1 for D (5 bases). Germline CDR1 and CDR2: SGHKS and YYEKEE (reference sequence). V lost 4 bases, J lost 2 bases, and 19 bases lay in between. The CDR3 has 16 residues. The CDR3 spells CASSPAHGRDAYEQYF. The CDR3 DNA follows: TGTGCCAGCAGCCCGGCGCACGGCAGGGATGCCTACGAGCAGTACTTC.

CDR3 residues: CASSPASGESTDTQYF. CDR3 coding DNA: TGTGCCAGCAGTCCCGCTAGCGGGGAAAGCACAGATACGCAGTATTTT. The chain employs TRBV27 and TRBJ2-3, with 9 bases lining up with TRBD2. This CDR3 spans 16 amino acids. J gave up 0 bases and V 5 bases, and 6 bases lay outside the gene matches. CDR1 is MNHEY, CDR2 SMNVEV, per germline (reference sequence).

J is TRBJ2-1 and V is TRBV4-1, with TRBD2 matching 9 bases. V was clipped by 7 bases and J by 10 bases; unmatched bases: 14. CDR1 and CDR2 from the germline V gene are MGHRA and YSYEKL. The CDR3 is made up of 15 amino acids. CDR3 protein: CASTIISGTSSEQFF. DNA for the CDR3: TGCGCCAGCACCATAATTTCGGGGACTAGCTCCGAGCAGTTCTTC.

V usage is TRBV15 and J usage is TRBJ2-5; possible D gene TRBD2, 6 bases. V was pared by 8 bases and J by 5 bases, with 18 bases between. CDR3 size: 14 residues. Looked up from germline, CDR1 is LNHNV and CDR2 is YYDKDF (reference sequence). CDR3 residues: CATSVPRAGETQYF. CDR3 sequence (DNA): TGTGCCACCTCCGTCCCCAGGGCGGGGGAGACCCAGTACTTC.

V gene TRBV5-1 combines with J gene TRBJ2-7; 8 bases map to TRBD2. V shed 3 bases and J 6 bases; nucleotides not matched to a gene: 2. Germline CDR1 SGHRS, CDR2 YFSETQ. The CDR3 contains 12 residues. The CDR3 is CASSSAGGEQYF. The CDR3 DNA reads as TGCGCCAGCAGCTCCGCGGGAGGCGAGCAGTACTTC. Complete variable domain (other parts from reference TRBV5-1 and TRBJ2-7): KAGVTQTPRYLIKTRGQQVTLSCSPISGHRSVSWYQQTPGQGLQFLFEYFSETQRNKGNFPGRFSGRQFSNSRSEMNVSTLELGDSALYLCASSSAGGEQYFGPGTRLTVT.

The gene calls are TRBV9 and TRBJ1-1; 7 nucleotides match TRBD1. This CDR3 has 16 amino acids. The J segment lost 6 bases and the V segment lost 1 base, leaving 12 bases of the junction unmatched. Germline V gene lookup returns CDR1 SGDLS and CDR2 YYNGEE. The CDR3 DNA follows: TGTGCCAGCAGCGTATCCTACCACCAGGGGGGAGCTGAAGCTTTCTTT. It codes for CASSVSYHQGGAEAFF. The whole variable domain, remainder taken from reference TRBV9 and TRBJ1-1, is DSGVTQTPKHLITATGQRVTLRCSPRSGDLSVYWYQQSLDQGLQFLIQYYNGEERAKGNILERFSAQQFPDLHSELNLSSLELGDSALYFCASSVSYHQGGAEAFFGQGTRLTVV.

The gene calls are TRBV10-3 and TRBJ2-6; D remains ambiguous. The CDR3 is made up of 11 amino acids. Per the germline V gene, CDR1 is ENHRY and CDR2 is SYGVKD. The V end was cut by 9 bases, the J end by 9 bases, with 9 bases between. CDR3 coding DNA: TGTGCCATTTTATCTGACAACGTCCTGACTTTC. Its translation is CAILSDNVLTF.